This is a list of T cell receptor beta chains from one sample in a study of beta chain features in type 1 diabetes. Using immunoSEQ multiplex PCR, the repertoire was profiled, and TCRdb retains in-frame clones only, with some absent. This table holds about 900,000 clones, about a sixth found once. The sequenced material came from naive CD4+ T cells from blood. The receptors shown here come from a woman aged 18-29 years in good health. Each CDR3 is given with its conserved first and last residue. Fields, in order: D gene, J gene, V gene, clone size, CDR3 protein, CDR3 DNA. The D gene is left open where the match is weak. Clone size is given for some rows only: seen once, a few or many times, or a class if the clone is expanded.

d_gene: -; j_gene: TRBJ1-1; v_gene: TRBV7-2; abundance: -; CDR3aa: CASSPRQMNTEAFF; CDR3nt: TGTGCCAGCAGCCCGAGACAGATGAACACTGAAGCTTTCTTT
d_gene: -; j_gene: TRBJ2-7; v_gene: TRBV5-6; abundance: few; CDR3aa: CASSLAGLGEQYF; CDR3nt: TGTGCCAGCAGCTTGGCAGGGCTGGGCGAGCAGTACTTC
d_gene: -; j_gene: TRBJ2-3; v_gene: TRBV14; abundance: -; CDR3aa: CASSHPGVLTDTQYF; CDR3nt: TGTGCCAGCAGCCACCCGGGAGTTCTCACAGATACGCAGTATTTT
d_gene: TRBD1; j_gene: TRBJ2-6; v_gene: TRBV14; abundance: many; CDR3aa: CASTRQGIRSGANVLTF; CDR3nt: TGTGCCAGCACGAGACAGGGGATTCGCTCTGGGGCCAACGTCCTGACTTTC
d_gene: -; j_gene: TRBJ2-4; v_gene: TRBV15; abundance: few; CDR3aa: CATSRGGLAKNIQYF; CDR3nt: TGTGCCACCAGCAGAGGTGGGCTAGCCAAAAACATTCAGTACTTC
d_gene: -; j_gene: TRBJ2-1; v_gene: TRBV19; abundance: -; CDR3aa: CASSRDPSYNEQFF; CDR3nt: TGTGCCAGTAGCCGGGACCCCTCCTACAATGAGCAGTTCTTC
d_gene: -; j_gene: TRBJ2-3; v_gene: TRBV7-9; abundance: few; CDR3aa: CASSQEAGQKYF; CDR3nt: TGTGCCAGCAGCCAGGAAGCGGGACAGAAGTATTTT
d_gene: -; j_gene: TRBJ2-3; v_gene: TRBV6-5; abundance: few; CDR3aa: CASSYSYSTDTQYF; CDR3nt: TGTGCCAGCAGTTACTCTTACAGCACAGATACGCAGTATTTT
d_gene: TRBD2; j_gene: TRBJ2-1; v_gene: TRBV15; abundance: -; CDR3aa: CATRSRSGKPNEQFF; CDR3nt: TGTGCCACCAGATCACGTAGCGGGAAGCCCAATGAGCAGTTCTTC
d_gene: TRBD1; j_gene: TRBJ2-1; v_gene: TRBV7-9; abundance: -; CDR3aa: CASSLETGDNEQFF; CDR3nt: TGTGCCAGCAGCTTAGAAACAGGGGACAATGAGCAGTTCTTC
d_gene: -; j_gene: TRBJ1-5; v_gene: TRBV4-2; abundance: -; CDR3aa: CASSQGADGFNQPQHF; CDR3nt: TGTGCCAGCAGCCAAGGCGCAGACGGTTTCAATCAGCCCCAGCATTTT
d_gene: TRBD1; j_gene: TRBJ1-2; v_gene: TRBV9; abundance: -; CDR3aa: CASSARDRDRVIYGYTF; CDR3nt: TGTGCCAGCAGCGCTAGGGACCGGGACAGGGTTATCTATGGCTACACCTTC
d_gene: TRBD2; j_gene: TRBJ2-7; v_gene: TRBV19; abundance: few; CDR3aa: CASSRTSGSYEQYF; CDR3nt: TGTGCCAGTAGCCGGACTAGCGGCTCCTACGAGCAGTACTTC
d_gene: TRBD2; j_gene: TRBJ2-3; v_gene: TRBV7-2; abundance: few; CDR3aa: CASSLAGGGGTDTQYF; CDR3nt: TGTGCCAGCAGCTTAGCTGGCGGGGGAGGCACAGATACGCAGTATTTT
d_gene: -; j_gene: TRBJ2-3; v_gene: TRBV7-9; abundance: few; CDR3aa: CASSFIPGGPRADTQYF; CDR3nt: TGTGCCAGCAGCTTCATACCCGGCGGGCCCCGCGCAGATACGCAGTATTTT
d_gene: -; j_gene: TRBJ1-4; v_gene: TRBV28; abundance: few; CDR3aa: CASSPQGSTNEKLFF; CDR3nt: TGTGCCAGCAGCCCTCAGGGTTCCACTAATGAAAAACTGTTTTTT
d_gene: TRBD1; j_gene: TRBJ1-4; v_gene: TRBV7-9; abundance: -; CDR3aa: CASSLGDRGIEKLFF; CDR3nt: TGTGCCAGCAGCTTAGGAGACAGGGGAATTGAAAAACTGTTTTTT
d_gene: -; j_gene: TRBJ2-7; v_gene: TRBV18; abundance: -; CDR3aa: CASSPIALGTYEQYF; CDR3nt: TGTGCCAGCTCACCAATAGCTCTCGGGACGTACGAGCAGTACTTC
d_gene: -; j_gene: TRBJ1-1; v_gene: TRBV6-5; abundance: -; CDR3aa: CASSYSRRTEAFF; CDR3nt: TGTGCCAGCAGTTACAGCAGAAGGACTGAAGCTTTCTTT
d_gene: -; j_gene: TRBJ2-5; v_gene: TRBV10-3; abundance: -; CDR3aa: CAISDPPGVGTQYF; CDR3nt: TGTGCCATCAGTGACCCGCCGGGGGTTGGGACCCAGTACTTC
d_gene: -; j_gene: TRBJ1-5; v_gene: TRBV6-6; abundance: -; CDR3aa: CASRGSSNQPQHF; CDR3nt: TGTGCCAGCCGGGGTTCGAGCAATCAGCCCCAGCATTTT
d_gene: -; j_gene: TRBJ2-7; v_gene: TRBV18; abundance: few; CDR3aa: CASSPTGPGDTYEQYF; CDR3nt: TGTGCCAGCTCACCTACAGGGCCCGGCGATACCTACGAGCAGTACTTC
d_gene: TRBD2; j_gene: TRBJ2-1; v_gene: TRBV29-1; abundance: few; CDR3aa: CSSSRTSGNNEQFF; CDR3nt: TGCAGCTCATCTCGGACTAGCGGGAACAATGAGCAGTTCTTC
d_gene: -; j_gene: TRBJ2-3; v_gene: TRBV7-3; abundance: once; CDR3aa: CASSSSGGTDTQYF; CDR3nt: TGTGCCAGCAGCTCTTCTGGGGGAACAGATACGCAGTATTTT
d_gene: -; j_gene: TRBJ2-5; v_gene: TRBV11-2; abundance: few; CDR3aa: CASSLVVSGETQYF; CDR3nt: TGTGCCAGCAGCTTAGTGGTTAGCGGAGAGACCCAGTACTTC
d_gene: -; j_gene: TRBJ2-7; v_gene: TRBV7-9; abundance: few; CDR3aa: CASSWGSRYEQYF; CDR3nt: TGTGCCAGCAGCTGGGGCTCGCGCTACGAGCAGTACTTC